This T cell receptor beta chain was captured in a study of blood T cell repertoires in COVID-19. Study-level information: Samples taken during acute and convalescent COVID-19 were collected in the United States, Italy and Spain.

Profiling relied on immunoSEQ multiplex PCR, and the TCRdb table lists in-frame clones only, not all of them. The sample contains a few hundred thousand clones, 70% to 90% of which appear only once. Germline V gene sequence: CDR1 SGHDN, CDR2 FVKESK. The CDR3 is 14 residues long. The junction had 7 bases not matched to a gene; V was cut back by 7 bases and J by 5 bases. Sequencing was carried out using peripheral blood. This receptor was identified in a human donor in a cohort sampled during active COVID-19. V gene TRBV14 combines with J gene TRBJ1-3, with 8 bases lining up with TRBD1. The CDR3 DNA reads TGTGCCAGCACCCAGACAGGGGTTAGAAACACCATATATTTT. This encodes CASTQTGVRNTIYF.